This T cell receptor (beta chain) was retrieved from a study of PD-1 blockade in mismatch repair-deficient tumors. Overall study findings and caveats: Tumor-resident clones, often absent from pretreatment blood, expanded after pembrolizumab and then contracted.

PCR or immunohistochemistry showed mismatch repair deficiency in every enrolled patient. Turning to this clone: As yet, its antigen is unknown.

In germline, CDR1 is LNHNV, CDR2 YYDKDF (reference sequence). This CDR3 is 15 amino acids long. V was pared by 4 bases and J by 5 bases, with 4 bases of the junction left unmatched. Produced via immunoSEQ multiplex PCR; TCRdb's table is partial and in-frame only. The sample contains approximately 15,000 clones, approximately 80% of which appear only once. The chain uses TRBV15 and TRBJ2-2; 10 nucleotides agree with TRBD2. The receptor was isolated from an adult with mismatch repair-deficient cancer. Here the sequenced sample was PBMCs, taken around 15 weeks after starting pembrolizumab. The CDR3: CATSIGLADTGELFF. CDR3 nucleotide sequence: TGTGCCACCAGCATTGGACTAGCGGATACCGGGGAGCTGTTTTTT. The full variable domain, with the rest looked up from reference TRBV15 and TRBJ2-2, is DAMVIQNPRYQVTQFGKPVTLSCSQTLNHNVMYWYQQKSSQAPKLLFHYYDKDFNNEADTPDNFQSRRPNTSFCFLDIRSPGLGDTAMYLCATSIGLADTGELFFGEGSRLTVL.